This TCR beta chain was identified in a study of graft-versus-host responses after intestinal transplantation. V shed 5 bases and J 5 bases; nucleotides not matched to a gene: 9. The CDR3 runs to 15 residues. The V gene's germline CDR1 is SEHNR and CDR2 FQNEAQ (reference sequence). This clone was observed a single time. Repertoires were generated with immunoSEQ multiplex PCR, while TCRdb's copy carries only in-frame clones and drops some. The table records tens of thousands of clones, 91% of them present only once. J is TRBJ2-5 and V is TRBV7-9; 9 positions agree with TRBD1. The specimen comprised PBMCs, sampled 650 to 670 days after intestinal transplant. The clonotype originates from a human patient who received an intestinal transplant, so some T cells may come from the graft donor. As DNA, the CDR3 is TGTGCCAGCAGCCCTCTAACAGGGGGCAGGGAGACCCAGTACTTC. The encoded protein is CASSPLTGGRETQYF. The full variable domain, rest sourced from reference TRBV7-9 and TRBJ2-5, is DTGVSQNPRHKITKRGQNVTFRCDPISEHNRLYWYRQTLGQGPEFLTYFQNEAQLEKSRLLSDRFSAERPKGSFSTLEIQRTEQGDSAMYLCASSPLTGGRETQYFGPGTRLLVL.